Here is one T cell receptor (beta chain) with its context. Antigen specificity is unknown. This specimen comes from a study of cytomegalovirus exposure and HLA in healthy donors. Researchers ran the PCR with 60 Vbeta and 13 Jbeta primers. Clones were sequenced by immunoSEQ multiplex PCR, and TCRdb holds only the in-frame ones, with some missing. Among about 200,000 clones listed, approximately 85% were seen once. Study findings and constraints: The study flagged fewer than 200 TCR beta chains as cytomegalovirus-associated. There were some public TCRs occurring in many donors, but most TCR sequences were rare. Segments of the TCR beta V type were, in most cases, productive about 87% or about 30% of the time in an earlier analysis.

The CDR3 is 16 residues long. Germline V gene data show CDR1 as SNHLY and CDR2 as FYNNEI. The ends were cut back, 4 bases at V and 4 bases at J, with 19 bases in the middle. The receptor was isolated from a woman between 50 and 59 years old in good health and CMV-seronegative. J is TRBJ1-2 and V is TRBV2; TRBD1 is a possible D gene (6 bases). The sequenced sample consisted of PBMCs. Written as DNA, the CDR3 is TGTGCCAGCAGTGGGGGGGGCGGGGCAGGGGCCTATGGCTACACCTTC. It translates to CASSGGGGAGAYGYTF.